This T cell receptor beta chain was obtained from a study of T cell responses to AZD1222 COVID-19 vaccine. The CDR3 contains 15 residues. Germline-derived CDR1 and CDR2 are LNHDA and SQIVND (reference sequence). V was pared by 6 bases and J by 7 bases, with 9 bases of the junction left unmatched. The assay was immunoSEQ multiplex PCR, and TCRdb's table has in-frame clones only and misses some. Among about 140,000 clones listed, approximately 92% were seen once. This chain uses TRBV19 with TRBJ2-2; 9 positions match TRBD1. The material was peripheral blood, obtained 28 days after the second AZD1222 dose. This sequence was found in an adult who received the AZD1222 COVID-19 vaccine. Here the CDR3 reads CASRQGAAIVGELFF. The CDR3 DNA is TGTGCCAGTAGACAGGGGGCGGCGATCGTCGGGGAGCTGTTTTTT.